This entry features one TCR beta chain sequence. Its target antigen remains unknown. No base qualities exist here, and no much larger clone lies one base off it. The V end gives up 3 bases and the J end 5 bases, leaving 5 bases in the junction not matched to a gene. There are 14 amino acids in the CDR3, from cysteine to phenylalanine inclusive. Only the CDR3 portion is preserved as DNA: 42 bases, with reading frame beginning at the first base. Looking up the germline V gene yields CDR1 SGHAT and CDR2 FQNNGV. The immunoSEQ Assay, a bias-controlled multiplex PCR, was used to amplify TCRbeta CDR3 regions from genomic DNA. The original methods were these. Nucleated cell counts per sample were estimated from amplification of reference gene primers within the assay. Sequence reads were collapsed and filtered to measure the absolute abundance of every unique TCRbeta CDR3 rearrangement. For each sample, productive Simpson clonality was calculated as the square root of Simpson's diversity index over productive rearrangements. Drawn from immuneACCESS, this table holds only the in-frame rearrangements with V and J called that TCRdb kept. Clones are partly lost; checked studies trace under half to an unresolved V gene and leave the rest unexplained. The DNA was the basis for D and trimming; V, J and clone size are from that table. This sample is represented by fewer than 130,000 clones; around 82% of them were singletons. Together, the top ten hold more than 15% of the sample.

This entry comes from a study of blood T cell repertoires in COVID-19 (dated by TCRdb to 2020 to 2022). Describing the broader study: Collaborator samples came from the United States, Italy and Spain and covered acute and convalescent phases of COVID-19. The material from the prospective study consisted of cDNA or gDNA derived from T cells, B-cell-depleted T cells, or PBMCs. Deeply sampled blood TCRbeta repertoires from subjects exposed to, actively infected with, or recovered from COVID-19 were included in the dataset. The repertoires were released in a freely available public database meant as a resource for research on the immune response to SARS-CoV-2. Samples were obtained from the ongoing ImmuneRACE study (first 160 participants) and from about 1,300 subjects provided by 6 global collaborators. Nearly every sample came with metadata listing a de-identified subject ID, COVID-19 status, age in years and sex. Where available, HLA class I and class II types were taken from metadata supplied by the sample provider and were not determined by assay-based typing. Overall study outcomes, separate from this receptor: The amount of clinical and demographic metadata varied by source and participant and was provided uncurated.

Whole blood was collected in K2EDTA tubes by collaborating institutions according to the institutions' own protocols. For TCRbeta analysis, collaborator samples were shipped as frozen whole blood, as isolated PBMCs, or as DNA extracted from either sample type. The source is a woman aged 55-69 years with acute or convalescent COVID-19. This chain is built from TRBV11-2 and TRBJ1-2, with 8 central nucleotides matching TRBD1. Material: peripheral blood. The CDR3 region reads CASSFGQGAYGYTF. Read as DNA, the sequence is TGTGCCAGCAGCTTTGGGCAGGGGGCGTATGGCTACACCTTC.